A single sample gave rise to the 22 T cell receptor beta chains below, sequenced in a study of human T cells and chemical hapten exposure. From the RACE reads, TCRdb called clonotypes with MiXCR, one entry per CDR3 protein. The sample lists tens of thousands of distinct CDR3 sequences; under 11% were seen once. Documented time point: patch test 2, 6 weeks after DPC sensitization. Sample treatment: therapeutic diphenylcyclopropenone sensitization with weekly scalp DPC. The sequenced sample was whole blood, obtained in connection with sensitization to the hapten diphenylcyclopropenone (DPC). The receptors stem from a woman in her fifties or sixties with alopecia areata. Some clones in this sample may be carry-over from other donors' samples.

This clonotype was recorded many times. CDR3 in amino acids: CSYATIKRADTQYF. The CDR3 DNA reads TGCAGCTATGCTACGATCAAGAGGGCAGATACGCAGTATTTT. The chain recombines TRBV29-1 with TRBJ2-3; D possibly corresponds to TRBD2 (5 bases). Trimming took off 8 bases at V and 4 bases at J, with 19 bases between the two ends. From germline, CDR1 is SQVTM and CDR2 ANQGSEA. The CDR3 covers 14 residues.

This chain joins TRBV7-8 and TRBJ1-5; D is perhaps TRBD1 (5 bases). Trimming cost V 5 bases and J 1 base, with 21 bases left between them. Germline V gene data show CDR1 as SGHVS and CDR2 as FQNEAQ. This CDR3 has 18 residues. The CDR3 protein is CASSPTTRRVLSNQPQHF. DNA of the CDR3: TGTGCCAGCAGCCCAACTACTCGCAGGGTGTTGAGCAATCAGCCCCAGCATTTT.

This clonotype was seen more than once but under ten times. This chain uses TRBV29-1 with TRBJ2-7; D assignment may be TRBD1 or TRBD2 (6 bases each). CDR1 SQVTM and CDR2 ANQGSEA come from the germline V gene. This CDR3 is 15 amino acids long. V was pared by 2 bases and J by 4 bases, with 18 bases between. CDR3 loop: CSVETEDSRGYEQYF. The CDR3 DNA is TGCAGCGTTGAAACCGAGGACAGCCGGGGGTACGAGCAGTACTTC.

This clonotype was detected only a few times. The chain combines TRBV9 with TRBJ2-3; tentatively, D is TRBD2 (5 bases). The CDR3 consists of 15 residues. Germline V gives CDR1 SGDLS, CDR2 YYNGEE. Trimming shortened V by 0 bases and J by 5 bases, and 13 bases separated the two germline ends. CDR3 region: CASSVERVPGDTQYF. For the CDR3, the DNA is TGTGCCAGCAGCGTAGAGAGGGTCCCCGGAGATACGCAGTATTTT.

The chain combines TRBV20-1 with TRBJ2-3, with 9 bases identical to TRBD2. Germline-derived CDR1 and CDR2 are DFQATT and SNEGSKA (reference sequence). J lost 6 bases, V lost 3 bases, and 16 bases had no gene match. This CDR3 has 17 residues. The CDR3 here is CSASPPGTSLFVDTQYF. The CDR3 region has the DNA TGCAGTGCTAGTCCTCCGGGGACTAGCCTGTTTGTCGATACGCAGTATTTT.

This clonotype has a count of ten or more. The V and J genes are TRBV18 and TRBJ2-7; 7 bases are shared with TRBD1. The germline gives CDR1 KGHSH, CDR2 LQKENI. V lost 3 bases to trimming and J lost 3 bases; unmatched junction nucleotides: 11. This CDR3 contains 16 residues. The CDR3: CASSPFPGTVYYEQYF. The DNA for the CDR3 is TGTGCCAGCTCACCTTTTCCCGGGACAGTCTACTACGAGCAGTACTTC.

This clonotype has more than one count but fewer than ten. This chain uses TRBV6-6 with TRBJ2-2, with D possibly being TRBD2 (5 bases). The V and J ends lost 7 bases and 1 base respectively, with 13 bases between them. The germline CDR1 and CDR2 sequences are MNHNY and SVGAGI (reference sequence). The CDR3 consists of 15 residues. The CDR3 loop reads CASIDRSGNTGELFF. For the CDR3, the DNA is TGTGCCAGCATTGACCGAAGCGGGAACACCGGGGAGCTGTTTTTT.

CDR3: CASSAEINQPQHF. The DNA for the CDR3 is TGTGCCAGCAGTGCTGAGATCAATCAGCCCCAGCATTTT. The chain links TRBV6-4 to TRBJ1-5; the D is unclear. Trimming took 4 bases from V and 3 from J, leaving 7 bases between them. In germline, CDR1 is MRHNA, CDR2 SNTAGT. The CDR3 totals 13 residues.

This chain links TRBV11-1 with TRBJ1-3; 7 bases map to TRBD1. V gave up 5 bases and J gave up 2 bases; unmatched junction bases: 3. The CDR3 has 14 residues. Germline CDR1 and CDR2: SGHAT and FQDESV (reference sequence). Written as DNA, the CDR3 is TGTGCCAGCAGCGTCGACAGGGCTGGAAACACCATATATTTT. It yields the protein CASSVDRAGNTIYF.

The rearrangement joins TRBV6-1 to TRBJ2-7; TRBD1 aligns across 8 bases. Trimming took 6 bases from V and 3 from J; bases not matched to a gene: 7. Germline V gene sequence: CDR1 MNHNS, CDR2 SASEGT. The CDR3 is made up of 14 amino acids. The CDR3 DNA is TGTGCCAGCAGACCGGGACAGGTTCTCTACGAGCAGTACTTC. Amino acid sequence: CASRPGQVLYEQYF.

This clonotype has a count of ten or more. V and J are TRBV5-6 and TRBJ2-7, with D perhaps matching TRBD2 (6 bases). The V gene lost 7 bases and the J gene lost 7 bases, with 12 bases spanning the gap. This CDR3 spans 11 amino acids. From germline, CDR1 is SGHDT and CDR2 YYEEEE. The CDR3 DNA is TGTGCCAGCGCATGGGGGGAGGAGCAGTACTTC. The encoded protein is CASAWGEEQYF.

In its sample, this clonotype was seen a few times. This rearrangement joins TRBV20-1 to TRBJ2-6; D might be TRBD1 (6 bases). V lost 1 base and J lost 1, with 14 bases in between. This CDR3 region has 17 residues. Germline CDR1 DFQATT, CDR2 SNEGSKA (reference sequence). DNA of the CDR3: TGCAGTGCTAGAGCGGGACATCCCAGGTCTGGGGCCAACGTCCTGACTTTC. It translates to CSARAGHPRSGANVLTF.

Concerning this clonotype: The germline gene is not matched at one end of the junction; a read error may be the cause. The genes are TRBV7-2 and TRBJ1-2, with a weak D call TRBD1 (6 bases). The V gene's germline CDR1 is SGHTA and CDR2 FQGNSA. The CDR3 extends over 12 amino acids. CDR3 loop: CASSQRTALTAF. CDR3 DNA: TGTGCCAGCAGCCAGCGGACAGCCTTGACCGCCTTC.

The chain is built from TRBV7-8 and TRBJ2-6; D is perhaps TRBD1 (5 bases). The CDR3 is 20 residues long. The germline gives CDR1 SGHVS, CDR2 FQNEAQ. V lost 3 bases and J 0 bases, leaving 21 bases between the germline ends. CDR3: CASSFYVMSGQPSGANVLTF. For the CDR3, the DNA is TGTGCCAGCAGCTTTTATGTTATGTCTGGACAACCCTCTGGGGCCAACGTCCTGACTTTC. Supplemented by reference TRBV7-8 and TRBJ2-6, the full variable domain reads GAGVSQSPRYKVAKRGQDVALRCDPISGHVSLFWYQQALGQGPEFLTYFQNEAQLDKSGLPSDRFFAERPEGSVSTLKIQRTQQEDSAVYLCASSFYVMSGQPSGANVLTFGAGSRLTVL.

The CDR3 DNA sequence: TGCGCCAGCAGCTTGTTCGGCGGCAGGGGCTACGAGCAGTACTTC. Protein: CASSLFGGRGYEQYF. The chain couples TRBV5-1 to TRBJ2-7; D is perhaps TRBD1 (6 bases). CDR1 is SGHRS and CDR2 is YFSETQ in the germline V gene. V gave up 1 base and J gave up 3 bases, with 14 bases separating them. CDR3 length equals 15 residues.

This clonotype was seen repeatedly, ten times or more. V usage is TRBV4-2 and J usage is TRBJ2-3; TRBD2 is a possible D gene (6 bases). The CDR3 loop spans 16 amino acids. Trimming removed 4 bases at V and 2 bases at J, with 16 bases between. Per the germline V gene, CDR1 is LGHNA and CDR2 is YNFKEQ. The CDR3 sequence is CASSRGSRGNTDTQYF. CDR3 nucleotides: TGTGCCAGCAGCCGGGGGAGCCGGGGGAACACAGATACGCAGTATTTT.

This clonotype was counted ten times or more. This rearrangement joins TRBV9 to TRBJ2-5, with 9 positions matching TRBD2. The V and J ends lost 4 bases and 1 base, in that order; junction bases with no gene match: 8. The CDR3 loop spans 16 amino acids. Germline-derived CDR1 and CDR2 are SGDLS and YYNGEE. The CDR3 is CASSRSTSGFQETQYF. The CDR3 nucleotides are TGTGCCAGCAGCCGATCGACTAGCGGCTTCCAAGAGACCCAGTACTTC.

The V gene is TRBV6-2 or TRBV6-3, the J gene TRBJ2-2, with D maybe TRBD1 (5 bases). This CDR3 is 15 amino acids long. The germline V and J ends were trimmed by 2 bases and 0 bases, with 7 bases remaining between them. Germline V gene lookup returns CDR1 MNHEY and CDR2 SVGEGT. CDR3 protein: CASSYAGTNTGELFF. CDR3 nucleotides: TGTGCCAGCAGTTACGCAGGGACGAACACCGGGGAGCTGTTTTTT.

This clonotype was observed many times. This sequence joins TRBV3-1 and TRBJ2-3, with D tentatively TRBD1 (6 bases). The germline gives CDR1 LGHDT, CDR2 YNNKEL (reference sequence). Between the trimmed V and J ends, which lost 10 bases and 4 bases, there was a span of 15 bases. The CDR3 sequence is 13 residues long. The CDR3 DNA is TGTGCCACCAAGACAGGAGGTTCAGATACGCAGTATTTT. It encodes CATKTGGSDTQYF.

This clonotype came up many times. The V call is TRBV7-2, the J call TRBJ2-3; 10 bases match TRBD2. CDR3 length: 17 residues. CDR1 is SGHTA and CDR2 is FQGNSA in the germline V gene. V was pared by 5 bases and J by 3 bases, with 11 bases of the junction left unmatched. CDR3 nucleotide sequence: TGTGCCAGCAGCCCCCCGCTAGCGGGAGTTGGGACAGATACGCAGTATTTT. Protein sequence: CASSPPLAGVGTDTQYF.

This clonotype appeared once. A much larger clonotype is one base distant, so this may be a read error. V gene TRBV7-2 combines with J gene TRBJ2-3, with 12 nucleotides matching TRBD2. The germline V gene encodes CDR1 SGHTA and CDR2 FQGNSA. The CDR3 loop spans 18 amino acids. The CDR3 region is CASSFSLAGGPSTDKQYF. The CDR3 DNA is TGTGCCAGCAGCTTCTCCCTAGCGGGAGGGCCCAGCACAGATAAGCAGTATTTT. Based on the CDR3 plus reference TRBV7-2 and TRBJ2-3, the full variable domain is GAGVSQSPSNKVTEKGKDVELRCDPISGHTALYWYRQSLGQGLEFLIYFQGNSAPDKSGLPSDRFSAERTGGSVSTLTIQRTQQEDSAVYLCASSFSLAGGPSTDKQYFGPGTRLTVL.

This clonotype has just a few counts. The chain is built from TRBV6-2 or TRBV6-3 and TRBJ2-2; TRBD1 might be the D (6 bases). The germline CDR1 and CDR2 sequences are MNHEY and SVGEGT. V was cut by 4 bases and J by 6 bases, with 15 bases left in between. The CDR3 is 15 residues long. The CDR3 spells CASSSNRVLSGELFF. In DNA form, the CDR3 reads TGTGCCAGCAGTTCGAACAGGGTTTTATCCGGGGAGCTGTTTTTT.